Listed here are 22 T cell receptor beta chains from one sample, sequenced in a study of early T cells in non-severe SARS-CoV-2 infection. One entry per CDR3 protein, called by TCRdb with MiXCR from the 5' RACE reads. The profile shows 75,000 to 100,000 distinct CDR3 sequences, 14% of them singletons. The sequencing sample was made of whole blood. The receptors here all came from an adult who was a healthcare worker with PCR-confirmed SARS-CoV-2 infection or an uninfected control (not recorded which).

This clonotype was observed a few times. The J gene is TRBJ2-2, the V gene TRBV7-6; D remains ambiguous. Germline assignment: CDR1 SGHVS and CDR2 FNYEAQ. The CDR3 is made up of 16 amino acids. The V gene lost 0 bases and the J gene lost 1 base, with 9 bases spanning the gap. CDR3 sequence reads: CASSLALQRNTGELFF. DNA of the CDR3: TGTGCCAGCAGCTTAGCGTTGCAGAGGAACACCGGGGAGCTGTTTTTT.

The gene calls are TRBV4-3 and TRBJ2-3; D is unclear. Between the trimmed V and J ends, which lost 0 bases and 7 bases, there was a span of 8 bases. The CDR3 runs 13 residues. The germline V gene has CDR1 LGHNA and CDR2 YSLEER. The CDR3 DNA sequence: TGCGCCAGCAGCCAAGATAGAGCAAATACGCAGTATTTT. Amino acids: CASSQDRANTQYF.

This clonotype was counted a few times. This chain uses TRBV12-3 or TRBV12-4 with TRBJ2-5; D possibly corresponds to TRBD2 (5 bases). The CDR3 length is 13 residues. The V end was cut by 1 base, the J end by 4 bases, with 7 bases between. CDR3 in amino acids: CASSLVEAETQYF. CDR3 DNA: TGTGCCAGCAGTTTAGTGGAGGCAGAGACCCAGTACTTC.

J is TRBJ1-1 and V is TRBV9; TRBD1 might be the D (5 bases). This CDR3 is built from 15 residues. V lost 0 bases, J lost 1 base, and 10 bases lay in between. Germline lookup yields CDR1 SGDLS and CDR2 YYNGEE. The CDR3 spells CASSVGQKRNTEAFF. As DNA, the CDR3 is TGTGCCAGCAGCGTAGGACAGAAAAGGAACACTGAAGCTTTCTTT.

V and J are TRBV5-1 and TRBJ2-3; D is uncertain. Germline loops: CDR1 SGHRS, CDR2 YFSETQ. This CDR3 spans 13 amino acids. Trimming removed 0 bases from V and 1 base from J, with 3 bases in between. The CDR3 DNA reads TGCGCCAGCAGCTTGGAGGGCACAGATACGCAGTATTTT. Translating gives CASSLEGTDTQYF.

This clonotype has at least ten counts. The chain links TRBV29-1 to TRBJ1-2, with D unresolved. The CDR3 is 13 amino acids. The V end lost 6 bases, the J end lost 1 base, and 12 bases lay between the germline ends. Germline CDR1 is SQVTM and CDR2 is ANQGSEA. CDR3 DNA: TGCAGCGTAGAGGGTGGCGGTAACTATGGCTACACCTTC. Translated, it gives CSVEGGGNYGYTF.

This clonotype has only a few counts. This chain connects TRBV2 to TRBJ1-2; 7 nucleotides agree with TRBD1. This CDR3 has 12 residues. CDR1 SNHLY and CDR2 FYNNEI come from the germline V gene. Unmatched junction bases numbered 4, after V lost 4 bases and J lost 8 bases. Here the CDR3 reads CASSAQGQGYTF. The CDR3 coding sequence is TGTGCCAGCAGTGCCCAGGGACAGGGCTACACCTTC. The full variable domain, completed using reference TRBV2 and TRBJ1-2, is EPEVTQTPSHQVTQMGQEVILRCVPISNHLYFYWYRQILGQKVEFLVSFYNNEISEKSEIFDDQFSVERPDGSNFTLKIRSTKLEDSAMYFCASSAQGQGYTFGSGTRLTVV.

This clonotype was observed many times. The V and J genes are TRBV5-5 and TRBJ2-7; the D gene is possibly TRBD1 (5 bases). CDR3 size: 12 residues. Germline assignment: CDR1 SGHKS and CDR2 YYEKEE (reference sequence). V shed 3 bases and J shed 12 bases, with 16 bases lying between them. In DNA, the CDR3 is TGTGCCAGCAGCTCCGGACACCCCGAATGGTACTTC. The encoded protein is CASSSGHPEWYF. Together with reference TRBV5-5 and TRBJ2-7, the CDR3 gives the full variable domain: DAGVTQSPTHLIKTRGQQVTLRCSPISGHKSVSWYQQVLGQGPQFIFQYYEKEERGRGNFPDRFSARQFPNYSSELNVNALLLGDSALYLCASSSGHPEWYFGPGTRLTVT.

This clonotype appeared a few times. This rearrangement joins TRBV6-2 or TRBV6-3 to TRBJ2-7; 11 bases fit TRBD1. V lost 6 bases, J lost 2 bases, and 9 bases stayed unmatched. CDR3 length: 16 amino acids. Germline CDR1 MNHEY, CDR2 SVGEGT. CDR3 loop: CASRSLGQGATYEQYF. CDR3 coding DNA: TGTGCCAGCAGATCCCTCGGACAGGGGGCCACCTACGAGCAGTACTTC.

V is TRBV7-6 and J is TRBJ2-2; D is perhaps TRBD1 (5 bases). The germline V and J ends were trimmed by 3 bases and 5 bases, with 13 bases remaining between them. Germline V gene lookup returns CDR1 SGHVS and CDR2 FNYEAQ. CDR3 length: 15 amino acids. CDR3 region: CASSFPQGGTGELFF. The CDR3 bases are TGTGCCAGCAGCTTTCCCCAGGGTGGAACCGGGGAGCTGTTTTTT.

This clonotype was counted many times. This chain connects TRBV6-6 to TRBJ2-5, with D possibly TRBD2 on 5 matching bases. In germline, CDR1 is MNHNY, CDR2 SVGAGI (reference sequence). The CDR3 is 14 residues long. V lost 6 bases to trimming and J lost 3 bases, with 14 bases between them. DNA of the CDR3: TGTGCCAGCAGCGAGGAGGCTTCAAAAGAGACCCAGTACTTC. Protein: CASSEEASKETQYF.

This clonotype has at least ten counts. This chain joins TRBV12-5 and TRBJ2-3; 9 bases agree with TRBD1. CDR3 length equals 18 residues. J gave up 7 bases and V 6 bases, and 20 bases lay outside the gene matches. From germline, CDR1 is LGHNT and CDR2 FRNRAP. CDR3 coding DNA: TGTGCTAGTGGGTTTAATCCGGGACAGGGAGTGGCTACTAATACGCAGTATTTT. It specifies CASGFNPGQGVATNTQYF.

This clonotype was observed a few times. V gene TRBV20-1 combines with J gene TRBJ2-5; possible D gene TRBD1, 6 bases. Per germline, CDR1 DFQATT and CDR2 SNEGSKA (reference sequence). The CDR3 spans 13 residues. The V end lost 0 bases, the J end lost 5 bases, and 10 bases lay between the germline ends. The CDR3 DNA reads as TGCAGTGCTAGAGATACAGGGCTGGAGACCCAGTACTTC. Amino acid sequence: CSARDTGLETQYF.

J is TRBJ2-3 and V is TRBV10-3, with 7 bases aligning to TRBD1. The CDR3 contains 14 residues. The V segment lost 5 bases and the J segment 2 bases; nucleotides outside the gene matches: 4. The germline gives CDR1 ENHRY, CDR2 SYGVKD. The CDR3 is CAISKTGITDTQYF. As DNA, the CDR3 is TGTGCCATCAGTAAGACAGGGATCACAGATACGCAGTATTTT.

In this sample, this clonotype turned up a few times. The chain has TRBV6-1 and TRBJ1-1, with D maybe TRBD1 (6 bases). The ends were cut back, 10 bases at V and 1 base at J, with 16 bases in the middle. This CDR3 comprises 14 residues. In germline, CDR1 is MNHNS, CDR2 SASEGT. The CDR3 is CATSRGETNTEAFF. DNA of the CDR3: TGTGCCACCAGCAGGGGTGAGACGAACACTGAAGCTTTCTTT.

The chain is built from TRBV20-1 and TRBJ1-6, with D perhaps TRBD1 (5 bases). Trimming took off 6 bases at V and 9 bases at J, with 15 bases between the two ends. The CDR3 sequence is 13 residues long. Per the germline V gene, CDR1 is DFQATT and CDR2 is SNEGSKA (reference sequence). CDR3 region: CSALGGSSSPLHF. The CDR3 bases are TGCAGTGCACTGGGGGGGAGTAGTTCACCCCTCCACTTT.

The CDR3, as DNA: TGTGCCAGCAGCTTAGTGGGACAGAATTCACCCCTCCACTTT. Translated: CASSLVGQNSPLHF. This chain joins TRBV7-8 and TRBJ1-6; 7 bases are a match to TRBD1. Trimming at V came to 1 base and at J to 7 bases, leaving 1 base not matched to a gene. This CDR3 region has 14 residues. Germline V lookup: CDR1 SGHVS, CDR2 FQNEAQ.

This clonotype occurred many times. V and J are TRBV12-3 or TRBV12-4 and TRBJ1-2; D is unresolved. The germline V and J ends were trimmed by 1 base and 3 bases, with 6 bases remaining between them. The CDR3 consists of 13 residues. The CDR3: CASSLGPYYGYTF. For the CDR3, the DNA is TGTGCCAGCAGTTTAGGTCCCTACTATGGCTACACCTTC.

This clonotype was counted at least ten times. The chain combines TRBV7-9 with TRBJ1-1; a weak D match, TRBD1 (5 bases). Germline lookup yields CDR1 SEHNR and CDR2 FQNEAQ (reference sequence). With 2 bases removed from V and 6 bases from J, the gap between germline ends came to 13 bases. The CDR3 loop spans 14 amino acids. CDR3 sequence: CASSLNPGGSEAFF. In DNA form, the CDR3 reads TGTGCCAGCAGCTTAAACCCGGGGGGATCTGAAGCTTTCTTT.

This chain uses TRBV29-1 with TRBJ2-3; 9 bases agree with TRBD1. With V trimmed by 7 bases and J by 2 bases, 4 bases remained unmatched. CDR1 SQVTM and CDR2 ANQGSEA come from the germline V gene. This CDR3 comprises 13 residues. This chain's CDR3 is CSADRGTTDTQYF. CDR3 sequence (DNA): TGCAGCGCCGACAGGGGGACCACAGATACGCAGTATTTT.

The gene calls are TRBV20-1 and TRBJ2-3; TRBD1 aligns across 10 bases. Germline V gene data show CDR1 as DFQATT and CDR2 as SNEGSKA (reference sequence). The CDR3 length is 14 residues. The V segment lost 3 bases and the J segment 6 bases; nucleotides outside the gene matches: 6. CDR3 DNA sequence: TGCAGTGCTAGTCATGGGACAGGGGACGATACGCAGTATTTT. This sequence encodes CSASHGTGDDTQYF.

The chain combines TRBV3-1 with TRBJ2-5; the D gene is possibly TRBD1 (6 bases). CDR3 length: 15 residues. Germline V gene lookup returns CDR1 LGHDT and CDR2 YNNKEL (reference sequence). Trimming took off 5 bases at V and 4 bases at J, with 17 bases between the two ends. In DNA form, the CDR3 reads TGTGCCAGCAGCGAGAGGCTACAGGGACGAGAGACCCAGTACTTC. Amino acids: CASSERLQGRETQYF.